One and the same sample provided the 8 T cell receptor beta chains below, sequenced in a study of CD8+CD57+ T cells in acquired aplastic anemia. Genomic DNA acted as the template from which TCR beta VDJ combination and CDR3 sequence profiling were carried out. MiXCR, applied by TCRdb to the reads, yields one record per CDR3 protein. The table includes fewer than 200,000 distinct CDR3 sequences, about 64% detected once. The sample consisted of sorted CD4+, CD8+, or CD8+CD57+ T cells (not recorded which) from PBMCs. These TCRs come from a human donor in good health.

A word on this clonotype: The conserved final phenylalanine or tryptophan is absent from the CDR3, which likely points to a read error. The chain is built from TRBV20-1 and TRBJ2-7, with a possible D match to TRBD1 (6 bases). This CDR3 contains 13 residues. Per germline, CDR1 DFQATT and CDR2 SNEGSKA (reference sequence). With 0 bases removed from V and 7 bases from J, the gap between germline ends came to 13 bases. CDR3 coding DNA: TGCAGTGCTAGAGATCTCAGGGGTTGGGAGCAGTACTCC. Its translation is CSARDLRGWEQYS.

The count of this clonotype is one. The gene calls are TRBV20-1 and TRBJ2-7, with 12 bases lining up with TRBD1. The end of the DNA fits TRBJ2-1 better, so the J call may be wrong. This CDR3 spans 13 amino acids. CDR1 and CDR2 from the germline V gene are DFQATT and SNEGSKA (reference sequence). Written as DNA, the CDR3 is TGCAGTGCGCGGGACAGGGGGCTGAATGAGCAGTTCTTC. It yields the protein CSARDRGLNEQFF.

This sequence joins TRBV7-2 and TRBJ1-5; a possible D gene is TRBD1 (5 bases). Trimming left V 4 bases short and J 11 bases short, with 15 bases between. The CDR3 consists of 13 residues. The germline gives CDR1 SGHTA, CDR2 FQGNSA. The CDR3 region is CASSSLGGMTQHF. In DNA, the CDR3 is TGTGCCAGCAGCTCCCTCGGGGGTATGACCCAGCATTTT.

The CDR3 sequence is CASRTPAGEETQYF. The CDR3 DNA reads as TGTGCCAGCAGGACCCCGGCGGGGGAAGAGACCCAGTACTTC. The genes are TRBV6-1 and TRBJ2-5, with 7 bases matching TRBD2. In germline, CDR1 is MNHNS, CDR2 SASEGT. Trimming at V came to 6 bases and at J to 3 bases, leaving 7 bases not matched to a gene. The CDR3 totals 14 residues.

This clonotype was detected a few times. The rearrangement links TRBV15 to TRBJ1-6; the D is unclear. This CDR3 is 13 amino acids long. V lost 3 bases, J lost 7 bases, and 7 bases lay in between. CDR1 is LNHNV, CDR2 YYDKDF, per germline (reference sequence). The chain's CDR3 is CATSSGRNSPLHF. The CDR3 coding sequence is TGTGCCACCAGCAGCGGTAGGAATTCACCCCTCCACTTT.

V gene TRBV2 combines with J gene TRBJ1-2; D gene unclear. V was clipped by 5 bases and J by 3 bases, with 13 bases between them. The germline V gene encodes CDR1 SNHLY and CDR2 FYNNEI. CDR3 length: 14 amino acids. CDR3 region: CASSPVASDYGYTF. As DNA, the CDR3 is TGTGCCAGCAGTCCCGTGGCATCTGACTATGGCTACACCTTC.

This chain uses TRBV9 with TRBJ1-2, with 8 nucleotides matching TRBD1. CDR3 size: 13 residues. V dropped 3 bases and J dropped 11; count of bases not matched to a gene: 9. Germline V gene sequence: CDR1 SGDLS, CDR2 YYNGEE. The CDR3 DNA reads as TGTGCCAGCAGCGCACAAATCGACAGGGGATACACCTTC. Its protein product is CASSAQIDRGYTF.

The V gene is TRBV10-3, the J gene TRBJ2-7; 8 bases line up with TRBD2. The CDR3 sequence is 13 residues long. J gave up 4 bases and V 10 bases, and 9 bases lay outside the gene matches. Germline CDR1 ENHRY, CDR2 SYGVKD. In DNA form, the CDR3 reads TGTGCCACCACGGGGACTAGGGGTTACGAGCAGTACTTC. Its protein is CATTGTRGYEQYF.